This is a list of T cell receptor beta chains from one sample in a study of resident and recirculating memory T cells in vitiligo. Produced via immunoSEQ multiplex PCR; TCRdb's table is partial and in-frame only. The sample records more than 70,000 clones, approximately 90% being singletons. Input material: blood. Receptor source: a male donor with vitiligo. Each CDR3 is given with its conserved first and last residue. D genes are given only for firm matches. Size tells how often a clone was seen (once, few, many) or the class of an expanded clone, and some rows leave it out.

cdr3_nt	cdr3_aa	d_call	clone_size	v_call	j_call
TGTGCCAGCGGACAACTAGCGGGAGTCCCCTACGAGCAGTACTTC	CASGQLAGVPYEQYF	TRBD2	NA	TRBV28	TRBJ2-7
TGTGCCAGCTCACCGCGGGACGGATCAGATACGCAGTATTTT	CASSPRDGSDTQYF	NA	NA	TRBV18	TRBJ2-3
TGTGCCAGCAGCTTGGGGGGACAGGCATCCTACGAGCAGTACTTC	CASSLGGQASYEQYF	TRBD1	NA	TRBV5-4	TRBJ2-7
TGTGCCAGTAGTATGGACTTCGACAATGAGCAGTTCTTC	CASSMDFDNEQFF	NA	NA	TRBV19	TRBJ2-1
TGTGCCAGCACCCTAAGAGGAAGCAATCAGCCCCAGCATTTT	CASTLRGSNQPQHF	NA	NA	TRBV28	TRBJ1-5
TGCAGCGTTCAGTCCGGACACAATCAGCCCCAGCATTTT	CSVQSGHNQPQHF	NA	NA	TRBV29-1	TRBJ1-5
TGCAGCGTTGCAACTAGCGGGAGGGCCGGGACGCAGTATTTT	CSVATSGRAGTQYF	TRBD2	NA	TRBV29-1	TRBJ2-3
TGTGCCAGCAGCGCCCGGGACAGCTCCTACGAGCAGTACTTC	CASSARDSSYEQYF	TRBD1	NA	TRBV9	TRBJ2-7
TGTGCCAGCAGCCAAGATCCACTCCGGAACACTGAAGCTTTCTTT	CASSQDPLRNTEAFF	NA	NA	TRBV4-2	TRBJ1-1
TGTGCCATCAGTCCTAGCGGGAGGGCCTCTCATGAGCAGTTCTTC	CAISPSGRASHEQFF	TRBD2	once	TRBV10-3	TRBJ2-1
TGTGCCAGTCGGCGGGGGATAGGGGAGACCCAGTACTTC	CASRRGIGETQYF	TRBD2	NA	TRBV2	TRBJ2-5
TGTGCCAGCAGCTTAACCGGGGATACCTACAATGAGCAGTTCTTC	CASSLTGDTYNEQFF	NA	NA	TRBV7-3	TRBJ2-1
TGTGCCAGCAGCTCCCCGGGAACCTGGAACGAGCAGTACTTC	CASSSPGTWNEQYF	NA	NA	TRBV7-2	TRBJ2-7
TGTGCCAGCAGGAGCGGACAGGCGCGAGCTTTCTTT	CASRSGQARAFF	TRBD1	NA	TRBV6-6	TRBJ1-1
TGTGCCAGCAGCTTATCAGGGGGGGAGACCCAGTACTTC	CASSLSGGETQYF	NA	NA	TRBV7-9	TRBJ2-5
TGTGCCAGCAGCCCTCAGGGGTCTGGAAACACCATATATTTT	CASSPQGSGNTIYF	NA	once	TRBV7-2	TRBJ1-3
TGTGCCAGCAGTGACTCGGTGTGGTCTAGCGGGGGTCACGAGCAGTACTTC	CASSDSVWSSGGHEQYF	TRBD2	NA	TRBV6-4	TRBJ2-7